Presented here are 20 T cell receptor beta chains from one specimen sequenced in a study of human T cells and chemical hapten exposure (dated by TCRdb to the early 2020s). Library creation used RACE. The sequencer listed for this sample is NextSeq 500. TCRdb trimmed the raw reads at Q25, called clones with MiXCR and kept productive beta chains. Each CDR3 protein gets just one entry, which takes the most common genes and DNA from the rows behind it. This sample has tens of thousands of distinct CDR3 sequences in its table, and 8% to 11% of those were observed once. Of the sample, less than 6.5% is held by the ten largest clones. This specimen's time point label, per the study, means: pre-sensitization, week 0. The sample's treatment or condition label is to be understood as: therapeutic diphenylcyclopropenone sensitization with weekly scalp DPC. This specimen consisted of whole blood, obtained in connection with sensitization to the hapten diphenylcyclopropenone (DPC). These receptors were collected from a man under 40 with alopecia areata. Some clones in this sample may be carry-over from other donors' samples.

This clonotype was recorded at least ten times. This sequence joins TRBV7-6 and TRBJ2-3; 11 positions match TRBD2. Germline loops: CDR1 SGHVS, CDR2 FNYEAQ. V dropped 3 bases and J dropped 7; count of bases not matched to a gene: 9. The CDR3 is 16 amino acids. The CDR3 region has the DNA TGTGCCAGCAGCTTCTTAGCGGGAGGGCCCGGAAATACGCAGTATTTT. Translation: CASSFLAGGPGNTQYF.

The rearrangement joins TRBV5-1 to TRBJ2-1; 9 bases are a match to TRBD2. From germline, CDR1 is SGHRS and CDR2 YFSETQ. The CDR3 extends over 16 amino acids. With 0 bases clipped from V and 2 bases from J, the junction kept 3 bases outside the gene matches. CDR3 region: CASSLAASGTYNEQFF. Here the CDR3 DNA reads TGCGCCAGCAGCTTGGCCGCTAGCGGGACCTACAATGAGCAGTTCTTC.

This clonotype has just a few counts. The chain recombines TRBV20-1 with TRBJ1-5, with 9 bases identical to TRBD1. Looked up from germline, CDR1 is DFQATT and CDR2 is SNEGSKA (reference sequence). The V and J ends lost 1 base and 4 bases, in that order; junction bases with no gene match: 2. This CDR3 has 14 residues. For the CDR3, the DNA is TGCAGTGCTAGAGTAGGACAGGGGAATCAGCCCCAGCATTTT. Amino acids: CSARVGQGNQPQHF.

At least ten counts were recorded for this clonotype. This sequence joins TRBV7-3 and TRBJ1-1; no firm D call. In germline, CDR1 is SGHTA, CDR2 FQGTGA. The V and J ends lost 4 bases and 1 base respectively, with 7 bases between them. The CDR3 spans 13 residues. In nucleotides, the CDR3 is TGTGCCAGCAGCTCTAACAGGAACACTGAAGCTTTCTTT. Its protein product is CASSSNRNTEAFF.

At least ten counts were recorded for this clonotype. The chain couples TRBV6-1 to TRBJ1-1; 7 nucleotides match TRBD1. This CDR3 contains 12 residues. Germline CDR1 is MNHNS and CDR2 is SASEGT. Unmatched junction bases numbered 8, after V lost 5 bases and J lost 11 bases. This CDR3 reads CASSHRGRGAFF. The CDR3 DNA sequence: TGTGCCAGCAGTCACAGGGGCCGAGGGGCTTTCTTT.

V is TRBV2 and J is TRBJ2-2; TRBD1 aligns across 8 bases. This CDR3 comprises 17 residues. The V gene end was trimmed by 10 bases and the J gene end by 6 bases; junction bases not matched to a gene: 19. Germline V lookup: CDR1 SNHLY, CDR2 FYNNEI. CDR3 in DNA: TGTGCCACCGCCCCTCCAGGGGGCGGGATGGGGGCCGGGGAGCTGTTTTTT. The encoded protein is CATAPPGGGMGAGELFF.

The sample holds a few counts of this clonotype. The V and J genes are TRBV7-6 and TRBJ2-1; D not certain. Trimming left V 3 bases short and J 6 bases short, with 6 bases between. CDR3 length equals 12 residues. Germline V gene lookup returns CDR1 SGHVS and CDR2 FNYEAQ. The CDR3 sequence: CASSFLSNEQFF. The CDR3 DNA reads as TGTGCCAGCAGCTTCCTTAGCAATGAGCAGTTCTTC.

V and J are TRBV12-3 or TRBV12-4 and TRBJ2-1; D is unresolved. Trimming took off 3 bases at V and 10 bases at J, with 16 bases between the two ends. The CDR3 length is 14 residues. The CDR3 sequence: CASSFPSRVWEQFF. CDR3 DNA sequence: TGTGCCAGCAGTTTCCCTAGTAGGGTATGGGAGCAGTTCTTC.

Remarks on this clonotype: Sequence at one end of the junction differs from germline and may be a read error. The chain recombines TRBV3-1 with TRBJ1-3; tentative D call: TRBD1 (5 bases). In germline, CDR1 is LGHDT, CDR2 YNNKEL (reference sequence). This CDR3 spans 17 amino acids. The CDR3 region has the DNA TGTGCCAGCAGCCAAGCCCAGGGCAGTTTGGCTGGAAACTCCATATATTTT. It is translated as CASSQAQGSLAGNSIYF.

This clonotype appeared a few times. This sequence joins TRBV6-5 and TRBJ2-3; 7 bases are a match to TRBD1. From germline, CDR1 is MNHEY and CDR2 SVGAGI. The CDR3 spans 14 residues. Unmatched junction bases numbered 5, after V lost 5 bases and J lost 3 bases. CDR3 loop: CASSRQGRTDTQYF. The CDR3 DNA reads TGTGCCAGCAGTCGACAGGGAAGGACAGATACGCAGTATTTT.

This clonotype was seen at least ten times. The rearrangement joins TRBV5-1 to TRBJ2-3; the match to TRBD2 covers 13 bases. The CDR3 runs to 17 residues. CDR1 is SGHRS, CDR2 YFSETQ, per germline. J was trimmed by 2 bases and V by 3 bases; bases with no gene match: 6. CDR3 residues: CASSSGTSGVITDTQYF. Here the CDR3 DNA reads TGCGCCAGCAGCTCCGGGACTAGCGGGGTAATCACAGATACGCAGTATTTT.

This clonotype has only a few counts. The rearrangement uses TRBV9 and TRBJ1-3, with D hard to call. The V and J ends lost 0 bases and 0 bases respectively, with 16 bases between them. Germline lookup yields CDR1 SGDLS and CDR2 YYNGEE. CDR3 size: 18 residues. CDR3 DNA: TGTGCCAGCAGCGTAGCCCAGTTGGAGGGCTACTCTGGAAACACCATATATTTT. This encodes CASSVAQLEGYSGNTIYF.

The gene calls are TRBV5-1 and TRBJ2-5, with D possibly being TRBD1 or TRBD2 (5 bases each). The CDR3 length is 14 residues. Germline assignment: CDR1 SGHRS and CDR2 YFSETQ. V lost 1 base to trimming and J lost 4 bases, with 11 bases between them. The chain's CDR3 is CASSLQGTRETQYF. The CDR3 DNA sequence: TGCGCCAGCAGCTTGCAAGGGACCCGAGAGACCCAGTACTTC.

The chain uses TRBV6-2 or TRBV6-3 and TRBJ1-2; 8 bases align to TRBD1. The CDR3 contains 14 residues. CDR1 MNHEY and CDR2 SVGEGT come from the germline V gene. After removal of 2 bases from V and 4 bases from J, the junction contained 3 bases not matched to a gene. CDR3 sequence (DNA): TGTGCCAGCAGTTACCTGGGACAGGCCTATGGCTACACCTTC. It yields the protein CASSYLGQAYGYTF.

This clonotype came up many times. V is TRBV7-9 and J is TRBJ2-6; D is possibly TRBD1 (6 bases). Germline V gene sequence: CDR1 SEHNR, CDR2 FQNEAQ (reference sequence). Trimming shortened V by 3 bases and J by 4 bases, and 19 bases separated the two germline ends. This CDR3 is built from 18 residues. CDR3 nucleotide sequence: TGTGCCAGCAGCTTCCGGACAGTAGGAGCTCTCGGGGCCAACGTCCTGACTTTC. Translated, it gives CASSFRTVGALGANVLTF.

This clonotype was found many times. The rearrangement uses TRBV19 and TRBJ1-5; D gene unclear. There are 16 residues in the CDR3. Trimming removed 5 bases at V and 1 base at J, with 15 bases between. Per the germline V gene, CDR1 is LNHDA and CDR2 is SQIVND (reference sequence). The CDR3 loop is CASSFIRLWSNQPQHF. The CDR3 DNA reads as TGTGCCAGTAGTTTTATACGCCTTTGGAGCAATCAGCCCCAGCATTTT.

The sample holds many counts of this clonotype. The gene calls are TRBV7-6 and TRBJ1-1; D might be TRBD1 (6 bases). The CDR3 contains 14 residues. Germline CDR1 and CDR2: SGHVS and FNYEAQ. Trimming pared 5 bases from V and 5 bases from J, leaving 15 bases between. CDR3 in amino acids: CASSLFQGQTEAFF. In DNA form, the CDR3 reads TGTGCCAGCAGCCTCTTCCAGGGGCAGACTGAAGCTTTCTTT.

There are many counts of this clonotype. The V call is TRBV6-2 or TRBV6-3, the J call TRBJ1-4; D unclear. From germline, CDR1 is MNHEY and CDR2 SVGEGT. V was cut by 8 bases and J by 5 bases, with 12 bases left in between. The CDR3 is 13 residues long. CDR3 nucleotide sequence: TGTGCCAGCCGAAATGATGGAAATGAAAAACTGTTTTTT. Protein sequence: CASRNDGNEKLFF.

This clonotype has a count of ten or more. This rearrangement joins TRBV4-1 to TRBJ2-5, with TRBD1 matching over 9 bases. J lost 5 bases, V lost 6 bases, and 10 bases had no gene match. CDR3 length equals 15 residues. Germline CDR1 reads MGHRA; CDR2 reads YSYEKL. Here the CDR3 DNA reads TGCGCCAGCAGTCCGGGACAGGGCGGATTGGAGACCCAGTACTTC. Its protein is CASSPGQGGLETQYF.

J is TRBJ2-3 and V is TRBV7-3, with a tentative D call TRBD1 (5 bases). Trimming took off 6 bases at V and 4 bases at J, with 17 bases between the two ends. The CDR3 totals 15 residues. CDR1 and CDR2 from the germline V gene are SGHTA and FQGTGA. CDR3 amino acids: CASSPQGASADTQYF. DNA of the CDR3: TGTGCCAGCAGTCCACAAGGGGCGTCCGCAGATACGCAGTATTTT.